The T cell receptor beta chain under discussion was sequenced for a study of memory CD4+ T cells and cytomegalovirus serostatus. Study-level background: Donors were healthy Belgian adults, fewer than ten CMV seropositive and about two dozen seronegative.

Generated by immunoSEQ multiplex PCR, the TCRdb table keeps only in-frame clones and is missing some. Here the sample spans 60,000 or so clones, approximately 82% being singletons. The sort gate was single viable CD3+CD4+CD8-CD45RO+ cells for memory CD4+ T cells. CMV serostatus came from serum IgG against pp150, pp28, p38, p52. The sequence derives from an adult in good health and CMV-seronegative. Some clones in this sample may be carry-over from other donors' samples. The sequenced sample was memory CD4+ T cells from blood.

The CDR3 here is CASTQAPNTEAFF. The CDR3 DNA reads as TGTGCCAGCACCCAGGCTCCGAACACTGAAGCTTTCTTT. The J gene is TRBJ1-1, the V gene TRBV6-1, with D unresolved. Germline loops: CDR1 MNHNS, CDR2 SASEGT. This CDR3 region has 13 residues. The ends were cut back, 7 bases at V and 1 base at J, with 10 bases in the middle.